This entry lists 26 T cell receptor beta chains sequenced from one sample in a study of T-cell reconstitution after alpha-beta-depleted transplantation in children (dated by TCRdb to about 2016). Library construction relied on PCR. TCRdb names Illumina HiSeq 2500 as the instrument used. TCR library preparation used molecular barcoding, with unique molecular identifiers applied to normalize quantification of the TCRbeta repertoire. TCRdb reran the public reads through fastp at Q25 and MiXCR, keeping productive beta chains. CDR3 protein sequences are deduplicated, and each keeps its most common genes and DNA. The sample includes 420,000 or so distinct CDR3 sequences, with approximately 11% observed a single time. Roughly 5.1% of the sample belongs to the ten largest clones. Sequencing was performed on PBMCs from the stem cell graft donor, taken from the stem cell graft. The receptors stem from a human donor who donated a stem cell graft to a child with acute myeloid leukemia.

This chain links TRBV6-5 with TRBJ2-1; maybe TRBD1 (6 bases). Germline V gene sequence: CDR1 MNHEY, CDR2 SVGAGI. With 6 bases removed from V and 9 bases from J, the gap between germline ends came to 12 bases. The CDR3 loop spans 12 amino acids. CDR3 DNA: TGTGCCAGCAGAGCCTACAGGGCTGAGCAGTTCTTC. Protein product: CASRAYRAEQFF.

The chain has TRBV4-1 and TRBJ1-6; a weak D match, TRBD1 (6 bases). This CDR3 is built from 16 residues. From germline, CDR1 is MGHRA and CDR2 YSYEKL. Trimming cost V 6 bases and J 5 bases, with 17 bases left between them. CDR3 in amino acids: CASSPEGGFDNSPLHF. The CDR3 nucleotides are TGCGCCAGCAGTCCCGAAGGGGGGTTTGATAATTCACCCCTCCACTTT.

V is TRBV2 and J is TRBJ2-7, with unresolved D. Trimming cost V 4 bases and J 3 bases, with 7 bases left between them. Per germline, CDR1 SNHLY and CDR2 FYNNEI. The CDR3 is made up of 12 amino acids. CDR3 DNA: TGTGCCAGCAGTGCGATAAACTACGAGCAGTACTTC. Protein product: CASSAINYEQYF.

V and J are TRBV7-9 and TRBJ2-1, with TRBD1 matching 10 bases. Per germline, CDR1 SEHNR and CDR2 FQNEAQ (reference sequence). Losses at the gene ends were 3 bases for V and 8 bases for J; bases not matched to a gene: 10. The CDR3 totals 16 residues. CDR3 nucleotides: TGTGCCAGCAGCTTCGGGGGGGGACAGGGGTACGATGAGCAGTTCTTC. It codes for CASSFGGGQGYDEQFF.

This chain links TRBV11-2 with TRBJ1-1; D call uncertain. Germline loops: CDR1 SGHAT, CDR2 FQNNGV. This CDR3 contains 12 residues. The V end lost 5 bases, the J end lost 7 bases, and 11 bases lay between the germline ends. The CDR3 DNA reads TGTGCCAGCAGCCATCGGGCCCGTGAAGCTTTCTTT. Its translation: CASSHRAREAFF. The whole variable domain, remainder taken from reference TRBV11-2 and TRBJ1-1, is EAGVAQSPRYKIIEKRQSVAFWCNPISGHATLYWYQQILGQGPKLLIQFQNNGVVDDSQLPKDRFSAERLKGVDSTLKIQPAKLEDSAVYLCASSHRAREAFFGQGTRLTVV.

The chain employs TRBV20-1 and TRBJ2-7; D may be TRBD1 (5 bases). The CDR3 totals 15 residues. Germline assignment: CDR1 DFQATT and CDR2 SNEGSKA (reference sequence). V lost 4 bases to trimming and J lost 0 bases, with 16 bases between them. The CDR3 sequence: CSATGRQGVSYEQYF. Here the CDR3 DNA reads TGCAGTGCTACTGGTAGGCAGGGCGTCTCCTACGAGCAGTACTTC.

This clonotype was detected a few times. The V and J genes are TRBV20-1 and TRBJ2-3; 10 nucleotides line up with TRBD2. With V trimmed by 4 bases and J by 2 bases, 9 bases remained unmatched. The length of the CDR3 is 16 residues. Germline V CDR1 and CDR2: DFQATT, SNEGSKA (reference sequence). CDR3 loop: CSATSGLAEFTDTQYF. The DNA for the CDR3 is TGCAGTGCTACCTCAGGACTAGCGGAATTCACAGATACGCAGTATTTT.

The J gene is TRBJ1-1, the V gene TRBV5-1; TRBD1 matches 7 bases. J lost 4 bases, V lost 4 bases, and 7 bases had no gene match. Looked up from germline, CDR1 is SGHRS and CDR2 is YFSETQ. CDR3 size: 14 residues. The DNA of the CDR3 is TGCGCCAGCAGCCAACAGGGGTCGGCCACTGAAGCTTTCTTT. Amino acids: CASSQQGSATEAFF. Together with reference TRBV5-1 and TRBJ1-1, the CDR3 gives the full variable domain: KAGVTQTPRYLIKTRGQQVTLSCSPISGHRSVSWYQQTPGQGLQFLFEYFSETQRNKGNFPGRFSGRQFSNSRSEMNVSTLELGDSALYLCASSQQGSATEAFFGQGTRLTVV.

The chain carries TRBV5-5 and TRBJ2-1; 9 bases are a match to TRBD1. The CDR3 runs to 16 residues. J gave up 7 bases and V 0 bases, and 8 bases lay outside the gene matches. CDR1 is SGHKS, CDR2 YYEKEE, per germline (reference sequence). CDR3 nucleotides: TGTGCCAGCAGCTTGGTTGGACAGGGGATGGGTAATGAGCAGTTCTTC. Amino acids: CASSLVGQGMGNEQFF.

This clonotype was seen only a few times. The V gene is TRBV7-2, the J gene TRBJ1-2, with 7 bases matching TRBD1. The CDR3 loop spans 11 amino acids. Germline V gene data show CDR1 as SGHTA and CDR2 as FQGNSA. V lost 10 bases, J lost 4 bases, and 3 bases stayed unmatched. The DNA of the CDR3 is TGTGCCACCCGACAGGGCTATGGCTACACCTTC. Residues: CATRQGYGYTF.

CDR3 loop: CASSYDLAGGQDTQYF. In DNA form, the CDR3 reads TGTGCCAGCAGTTACGATCTAGCGGGAGGTCAAGATACGCAGTATTTT. This chain connects TRBV6-5 to TRBJ2-3; 11 bases are a match to TRBD2. The V and J ends lost 2 bases and 5 bases, in that order; junction bases with no gene match: 6. The germline V gene has CDR1 MNHEY and CDR2 SVGAGI. This CDR3 spans 16 amino acids.

This chain links TRBV7-3 with TRBJ2-2; the match to TRBD2 covers 12 bases. Looked up from germline, CDR1 is SGHTA and CDR2 is FQGTGA. The junction had 7 bases not matched to a gene; V was cut back by 5 bases and J by 3 bases. The CDR3 runs 17 residues. CDR3 DNA: TGTGCCAGCAGCCGGACTAGCGGGACCGGGTACACCGGGGAGCTGTTTTTT. Amino acids: CASSRTSGTGYTGELFF.

This clonotype was recorded many times. The chain has TRBV12-3 or TRBV12-4 and TRBJ1-5, with D uncertain. Trimming took 1 base from V and 4 from J, leaving 5 bases between them. This CDR3 is 13 amino acids long. This CDR3 reads CASSLDRNQPQHF. CDR3 nucleotide sequence: TGTGCCAGCAGTTTAGACAGAAATCAGCCCCAGCATTTT.

This chain links TRBV5-1 with TRBJ1-1, with 10 nucleotides matching TRBD1. Germline V gene data show CDR1 as SGHRS and CDR2 as YFSETQ. The CDR3 covers 15 residues. V shed 2 bases, J shed 3 bases, and the junction held 4 bases outside the gene matches. The CDR3 loop reads CASSFQGTGDTEAFF. CDR3 nucleotide sequence: TGCGCCAGCAGCTTCCAGGGGACAGGGGACACTGAAGCTTTCTTT.

This chain connects TRBV6-5 to TRBJ1-5, with D tentatively TRBD1 (5 bases). Germline CDR1 reads MNHEY; CDR2 reads SVGAGI. V lost 7 bases, J lost 5 bases, and 12 bases lay in between. The CDR3 contains 13 residues. The CDR3 spells CASIRGWDQPQHF. DNA of the CDR3: TGTGCCAGCATTAGGGGCTGGGATCAGCCCCAGCATTTT.

The rearrangement uses TRBV2 and TRBJ2-2; the D gene is possibly TRBD2 (5 bases). Per germline, CDR1 SNHLY and CDR2 FYNNEI. CDR3 length equals 14 residues. Trimming left V 7 bases short and J 5 bases short, with 14 bases between. The CDR3 nucleotides read TGTGCCAGCACCCGCCGGGATCATACCGGGGAGCTGTTTTTT. Amino acid sequence: CASTRRDHTGELFF.

This clonotype was counted at least ten times. This chain links TRBV12-3 or TRBV12-4 with TRBJ1-5; D call uncertain. The CDR3 has 14 residues. Between the trimmed V and J ends, which lost 6 bases and 3 bases, there was a span of 12 bases. CDR3 amino acids: CASSVGRANQPQHF. The CDR3 DNA reads TGTGCCAGCAGCGTCGGGAGGGCCAATCAGCCCCAGCATTTT.

This clonotype has a count of ten or more. This sequence joins TRBV7-9 and TRBJ2-6; no reliable D call. The CDR3 has 15 residues. Trimming took 11 bases from V and 0 from J, leaving 14 bases between them. Germline V gene sequence: CDR1 SEHNR, CDR2 FQNEAQ (reference sequence). The CDR3 spells CAVAGSFSGANVLTF. The DNA for the CDR3 is TGTGCCGTTGCTGGGTCTTTCTCTGGGGCCAACGTCCTGACTTTC.

This clonotype appeared a few times. The V call is TRBV6-2 or TRBV6-3, the J call TRBJ2-7, with D possibly matching TRBD2 (5 bases). The V gene lost 6 bases and the J gene lost 3 bases, with 18 bases spanning the gap. This CDR3 has 15 amino acids. Looked up from germline, CDR1 is MNHEY and CDR2 is SVGEGT. This CDR3 reads CASRRAPSFYYEQYF. CDR3 DNA sequence: TGTGCCAGCAGGCGGGCCCCTTCGTTTTACTACGAGCAGTACTTC.

This clonotype was seen at least ten times. CDR3 sequence: CASSLVPSVGKDGYTF. In DNA form, the CDR3 reads TGCGCCAGCAGCTTGGTCCCATCTGTGGGTAAAGATGGCTACACCTTC. The rearrangement links TRBV5-1 to TRBJ1-2; D unresolved. The CDR3 covers 16 residues. V was pared by 0 bases and J by 6 bases, with 18 bases between. CDR1 is SGHRS, CDR2 YFSETQ, per germline. The whole variable domain, filled in from reference TRBV5-1 and TRBJ1-2, reads KAGVTQTPRYLIKTRGQQVTLSCSPISGHRSVSWYQQTPGQGLQFLFEYFSETQRNKGNFPGRFSGRQFSNSRSEMNVSTLELGDSALYLCASSLVPSVGKDGYTFGSGTRLTVV.

The chain couples TRBV7-3 to TRBJ2-1, with 11 bases identical to TRBD1. The germline gives CDR1 SGHTA, CDR2 FQGTGA. V gave up 1 base and J gave up 5 bases; unmatched junction bases: 10. The length of the CDR3 is 18 residues. CDR3 loop: CASSLISLGTGGDNEQFF. In nucleotides, the CDR3 is TGTGCCAGCAGCTTAATTTCTTTAGGGACAGGGGGGGACAATGAGCAGTTCTTC. The full variable domain, its missing parts supplied by reference TRBV7-3 and TRBJ2-1, is GAGVSQTPSNKVTEKGKYVELRCDPISGHTALYWYRQSLGQGPEFLIYFQGTGAADDSGLPNDRFFAVRPEGSVSTLKIQRTERGDSAVYLCASSLISLGTGGDNEQFFGPGTRLTVL.

The genes are TRBV5-1 and TRBJ2-1, with TRBD2 identical over 14 bases. The germline gives CDR1 SGHRS, CDR2 YFSETQ. Trimming cost V 4 bases and J 7 bases; bases outside gene matches: 1. The CDR3 runs 14 residues. The CDR3 coding sequence is TGCGCCAGCAGCGGGACTAGCGGGAGAAATGAGCAGTTCTTC. It yields the protein CASSGTSGRNEQFF.

The genes are TRBV29-1 and TRBJ2-1, with 8 positions matching TRBD2. Germline V gene sequence: CDR1 SQVTM, CDR2 ANQGSEA. After removal of 4 bases from V and 10 bases from J, the junction contained 12 bases not matched to a gene. This CDR3 region has 14 residues. CDR3 nucleotide sequence: TGCAGCGTTGTTAGTCGGGAGGGCCCCCAGGAGCAGTTCTTC. Amino acids: CSVVSREGPQEQFF.

The chain joins TRBV6-1 to TRBJ2-5; possibly TRBD1 or TRBD2 for D (6 bases each). This CDR3 contains 16 residues. Germline CDR1 MNHNS, CDR2 SASEGT. Trimming removed 6 bases at V and 5 bases at J, with 22 bases between. Written as DNA, the CDR3 is TGTGCCAGCAGAGTTGAAGCCGGGGGCCGGGGTGAGACCCAGTACTTC. This codes for CASRVEAGGRGETQYF.

This clonotype was seen only a few times. The V gene is TRBV28, the J gene TRBJ2-1, with 10 bases identical to TRBD2. The CDR3 totals 14 residues. V lost 6 bases to trimming and J lost 8 bases; unmatched junction nucleotides: 7. The germline V gene encodes CDR1 MDHEN and CDR2 SYDVKM. CDR3: CASRSSGSNDEQFF. CDR3 bases: TGTGCCAGCAGATCTAGCGGGAGTAATGATGAGCAGTTCTTC. The complete variable domain, with remaining parts taken from reference TRBV28 and TRBJ2-1, reads DVKVTQSSRYLVKRTGEKVFLECVQDMDHENMFWYRQDPGLGLRLIYFSYDVKMKEKGDIPEGYSVSREKKERFSLILESASTNQTSMYLCASRSSGSNDEQFFGPGTRLTVL.

The genes are TRBV18 and TRBJ1-6; TRBD1 might be the D (5 bases). Between the trimmed V and J ends, which lost 8 bases and 10 bases, there was a span of 18 bases. This CDR3 has 14 residues. CDR1 KGHSH and CDR2 LQKENI come from the germline V gene. As DNA, the CDR3 is TGTGCCAGCACGGGAGGGGCGCAGGGATCACCCCTCCACTTT. Translated: CASTGGAQGSPLHF.